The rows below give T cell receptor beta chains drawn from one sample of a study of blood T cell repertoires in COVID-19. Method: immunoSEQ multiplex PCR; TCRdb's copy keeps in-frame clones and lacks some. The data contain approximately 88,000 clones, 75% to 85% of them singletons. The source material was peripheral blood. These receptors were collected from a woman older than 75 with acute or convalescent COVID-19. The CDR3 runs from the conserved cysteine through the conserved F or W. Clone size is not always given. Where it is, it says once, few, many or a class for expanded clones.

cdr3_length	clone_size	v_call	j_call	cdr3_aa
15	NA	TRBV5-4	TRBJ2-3	CASRTGLAVTDTQYF
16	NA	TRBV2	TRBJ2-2	CASSAKAGADTGELFF
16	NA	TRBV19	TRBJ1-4	CASSDDRGSTNEKLFF
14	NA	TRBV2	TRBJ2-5	CASRERARGETQYF
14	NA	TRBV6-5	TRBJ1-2	CASSYSSRVYGYTF
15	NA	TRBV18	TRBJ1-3	CASSFGKGSGNTIYF
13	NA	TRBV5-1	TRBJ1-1	CASSLQTGTEAFF
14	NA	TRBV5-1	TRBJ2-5	CASSFGGSEETQYF
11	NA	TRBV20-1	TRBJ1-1	CSAREAPEAFF
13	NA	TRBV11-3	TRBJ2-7	CASSLGILNEQYF
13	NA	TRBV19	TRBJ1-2	CASSIRGANGYTF
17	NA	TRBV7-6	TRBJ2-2	CASSSMNRGPHTGELFF
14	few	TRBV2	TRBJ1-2	CASRRDRSDYGYTF
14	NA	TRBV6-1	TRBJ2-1	CASSENQGYNEQFF
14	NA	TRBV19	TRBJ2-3	CASSNTGGLDTQYF
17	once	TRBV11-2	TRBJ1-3	CASSLVVRGYSGNTIYF
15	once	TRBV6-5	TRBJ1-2	CASSYDRVANYGYTF
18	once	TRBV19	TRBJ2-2	CASSISPLWARNTGELFF
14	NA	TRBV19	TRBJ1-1	CASSIWDSGTEAFF
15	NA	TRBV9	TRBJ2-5	CASSPQGGQQETQYF
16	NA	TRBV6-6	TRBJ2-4	CASSSQGSLAKNIQYF
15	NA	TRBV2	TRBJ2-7	CASTPRTSGSYEQYF
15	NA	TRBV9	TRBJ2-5	CASTRTSGTQETQYF
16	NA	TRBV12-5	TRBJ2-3	CASGLGQGAPEDTQYF
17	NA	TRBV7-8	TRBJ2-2	CASSLATSGNWVGELFF
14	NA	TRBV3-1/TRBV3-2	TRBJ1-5	CASAAAHTNQPQHF
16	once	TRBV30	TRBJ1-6	CAWSVEGAQYNSPLHF
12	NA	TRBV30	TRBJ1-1	CAFRGMNTEAFF
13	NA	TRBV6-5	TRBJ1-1	CASTKAQGIEAFF
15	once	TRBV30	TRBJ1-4	CAWREQGVANEKLFF